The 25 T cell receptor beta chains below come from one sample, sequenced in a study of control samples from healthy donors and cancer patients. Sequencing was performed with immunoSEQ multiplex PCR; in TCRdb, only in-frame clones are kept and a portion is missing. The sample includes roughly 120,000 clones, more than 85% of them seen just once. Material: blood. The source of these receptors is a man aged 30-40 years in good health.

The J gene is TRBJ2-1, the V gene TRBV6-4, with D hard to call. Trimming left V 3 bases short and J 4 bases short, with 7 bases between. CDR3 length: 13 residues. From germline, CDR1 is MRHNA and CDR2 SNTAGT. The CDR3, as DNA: TGTGCCAGCAGTGAAGTGGTGTACAATGAGCAGTTCTTC. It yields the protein CASSEVVYNEQFF.

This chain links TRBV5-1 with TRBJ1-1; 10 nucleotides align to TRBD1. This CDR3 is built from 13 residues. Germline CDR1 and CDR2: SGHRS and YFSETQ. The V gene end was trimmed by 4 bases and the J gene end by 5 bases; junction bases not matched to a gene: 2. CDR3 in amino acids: CASSPDRGTEAFF. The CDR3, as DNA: TGCGCCAGCAGCCCGGACAGGGGGACTGAAGCTTTCTTT.

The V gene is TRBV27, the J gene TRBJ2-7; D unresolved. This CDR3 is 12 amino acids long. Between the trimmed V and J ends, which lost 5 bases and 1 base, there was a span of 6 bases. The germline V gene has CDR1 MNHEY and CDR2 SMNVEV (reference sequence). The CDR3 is CASSGPSYEQYF. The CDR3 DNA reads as TGTGCCAGCAGTGGCCCTTCCTACGAGCAGTACTTC.

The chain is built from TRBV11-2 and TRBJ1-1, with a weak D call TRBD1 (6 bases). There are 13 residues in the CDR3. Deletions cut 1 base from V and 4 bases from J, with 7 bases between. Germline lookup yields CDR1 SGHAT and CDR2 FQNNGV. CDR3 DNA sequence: TGTGCCAGCAGCTTAGGGGGGGCCACTGAAGCTTTCTTT. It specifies CASSLGGATEAFF.

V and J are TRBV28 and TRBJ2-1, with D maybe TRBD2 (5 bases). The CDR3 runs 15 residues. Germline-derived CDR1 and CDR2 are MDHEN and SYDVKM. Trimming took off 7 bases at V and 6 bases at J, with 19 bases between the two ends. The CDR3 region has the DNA TGTGCCAGCATCTCTGGAGGTGAGGGATTCAATGAGCAGTTCTTC. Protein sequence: CASISGGEGFNEQFF. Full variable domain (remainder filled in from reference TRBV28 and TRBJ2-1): DVKVTQSSRYLVKRTGEKVFLECVQDMDHENMFWYRQDPGLGLRLIYFSYDVKMKEKGDIPEGYSVSREKKERFSLILESASTNQTSMYLCASISGGEGFNEQFFGPGTRLTVL.

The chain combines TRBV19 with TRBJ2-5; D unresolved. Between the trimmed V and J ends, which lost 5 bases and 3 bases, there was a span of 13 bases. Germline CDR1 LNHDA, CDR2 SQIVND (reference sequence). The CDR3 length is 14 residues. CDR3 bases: TGTGCCAGTAGTCCCCCTTCCATTAAAGAGACCCAGTACTTC. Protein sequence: CASSPPSIKETQYF. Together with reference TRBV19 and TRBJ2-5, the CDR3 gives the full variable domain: DGGITQSPKYLFRKEGQNVTLSCEQNLNHDAMYWYRQDPGQGLRLIYYSQIVNDFQKGDIAEGYSVSREKKESFPLTVTSAQKNPTAFYLCASSPPSIKETQYFGPGTRLLVL.

The CDR3 sequence: CASNRGERGYTF. In DNA form, the CDR3 reads TGTGCCAGTAACAGGGGAGAAAGGGGCTACACCTTC. The chain carries TRBV19 and TRBJ1-2; 7 positions match TRBD1. CDR3 length: 12 amino acids. The V and J ends lost 7 bases and 8 bases, in that order; junction bases with no gene match: 7. Germline-derived CDR1 and CDR2 are LNHDA and SQIVND (reference sequence).

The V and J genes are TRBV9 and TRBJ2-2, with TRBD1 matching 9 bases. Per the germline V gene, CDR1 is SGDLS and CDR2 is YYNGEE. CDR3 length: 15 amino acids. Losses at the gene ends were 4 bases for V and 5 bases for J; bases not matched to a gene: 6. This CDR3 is CASSWDRVGTGELFF. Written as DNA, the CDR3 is TGTGCCAGCAGCTGGGACAGGGTAGGGACCGGGGAGCTGTTTTTT.

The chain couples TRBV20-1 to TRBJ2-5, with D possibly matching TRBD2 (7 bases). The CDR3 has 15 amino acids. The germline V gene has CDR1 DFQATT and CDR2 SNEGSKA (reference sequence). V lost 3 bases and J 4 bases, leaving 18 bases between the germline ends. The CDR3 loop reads CSASVEGGAGETQYF. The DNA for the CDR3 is TGCAGTGCTAGTGTCGAGGGGGGGGCGGGAGAGACCCAGTACTTC.

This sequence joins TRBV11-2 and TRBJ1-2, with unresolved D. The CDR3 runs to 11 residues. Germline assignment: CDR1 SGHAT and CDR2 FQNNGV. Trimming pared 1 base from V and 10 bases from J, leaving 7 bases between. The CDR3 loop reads CASSLGGSYTF. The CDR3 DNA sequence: TGTGCCAGCAGCTTAGGAGGGTCCTACACCTTC.

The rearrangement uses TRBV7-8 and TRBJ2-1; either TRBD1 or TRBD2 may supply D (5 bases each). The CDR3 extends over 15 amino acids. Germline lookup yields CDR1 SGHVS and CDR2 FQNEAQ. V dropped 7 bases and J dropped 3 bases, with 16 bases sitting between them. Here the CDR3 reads CASMDGGGLYNEQFF. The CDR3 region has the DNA TGTGCCAGCATGGATGGGGGTGGGCTCTACAATGAGCAGTTCTTC.

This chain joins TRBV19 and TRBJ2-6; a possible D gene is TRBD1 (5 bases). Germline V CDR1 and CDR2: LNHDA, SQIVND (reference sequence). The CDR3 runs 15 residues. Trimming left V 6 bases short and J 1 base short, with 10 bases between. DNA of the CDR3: TGTGCCAGTAGCACCTCAGGGTCTGGGGCCAACGTCCTGACTTTC. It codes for CASSTSGSGANVLTF. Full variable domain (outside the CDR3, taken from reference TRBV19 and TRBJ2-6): DGGITQSPKYLFRKEGQNVTLSCEQNLNHDAMYWYRQDPGQGLRLIYYSQIVNDFQKGDIAEGYSVSREKKESFPLTVTSAQKNPTAFYLCASSTSGSGANVLTFGAGSRLTVL.

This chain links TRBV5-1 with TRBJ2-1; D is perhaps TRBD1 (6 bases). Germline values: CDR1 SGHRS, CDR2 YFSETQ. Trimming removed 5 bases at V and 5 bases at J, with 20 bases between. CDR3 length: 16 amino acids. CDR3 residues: CASRTRRDTPNNEQFF. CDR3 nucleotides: TGCGCCAGCAGAACCCGCCGGGACACCCCAAACAATGAGCAGTTCTTC.

DNA of the CDR3: TGTGCCAGCAGAGGCGGAATGGGACAGGGGGATCGTAGCGCGAACACTGAAGCTTTCTTT. Translation gives CASRGGMGQGDRSANTEAFF. The V and J genes are TRBV2 and TRBJ1-1, with 11 bases that match TRBD1. Unmatched junction bases numbered 19, after V lost 6 bases and J lost 1 base. The germline V gene has CDR1 SNHLY and CDR2 FYNNEI. CDR3 length: 20 amino acids.

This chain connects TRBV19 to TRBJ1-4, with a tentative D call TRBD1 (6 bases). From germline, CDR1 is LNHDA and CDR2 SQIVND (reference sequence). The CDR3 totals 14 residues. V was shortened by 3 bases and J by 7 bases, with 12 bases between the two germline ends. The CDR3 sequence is CASSMGRGTEKLFF. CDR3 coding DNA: TGTGCCAGTAGTATGGGCAGGGGAACTGAAAAACTGTTTTTT.

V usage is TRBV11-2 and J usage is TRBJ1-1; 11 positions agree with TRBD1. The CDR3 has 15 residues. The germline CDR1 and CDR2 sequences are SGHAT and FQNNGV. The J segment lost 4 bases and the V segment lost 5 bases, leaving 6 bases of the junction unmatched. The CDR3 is CASSPRTGGLTEAFF. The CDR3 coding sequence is TGTGCCAGCAGCCCGCGGACAGGGGGCCTCACTGAAGCTTTCTTT. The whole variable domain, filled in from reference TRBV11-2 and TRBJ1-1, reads EAGVAQSPRYKIIEKRQSVAFWCNPISGHATLYWYQQILGQGPKLLIQFQNNGVVDDSQLPKDRFSAERLKGVDSTLKIQPAKLEDSAVYLCASSPRTGGLTEAFFGQGTRLTVV.

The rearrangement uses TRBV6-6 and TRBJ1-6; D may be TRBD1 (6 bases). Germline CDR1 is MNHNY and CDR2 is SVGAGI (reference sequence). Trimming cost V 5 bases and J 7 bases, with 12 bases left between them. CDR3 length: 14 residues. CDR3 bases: TGTGCCAGCAGTGCAGGGGCAGTCAATTCACCCCTCCACTTT. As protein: CASSAGAVNSPLHF.

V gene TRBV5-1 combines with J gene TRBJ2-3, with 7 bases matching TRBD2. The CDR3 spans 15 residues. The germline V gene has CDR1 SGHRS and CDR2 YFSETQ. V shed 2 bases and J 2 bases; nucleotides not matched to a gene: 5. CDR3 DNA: TGCGCCAGCAGCTTACGGGGGGTGGACACAGATACGCAGTATTTT. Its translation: CASSLRGVDTDTQYF. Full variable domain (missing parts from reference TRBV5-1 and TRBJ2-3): KAGVTQTPRYLIKTRGQQVTLSCSPISGHRSVSWYQQTPGQGLQFLFEYFSETQRNKGNFPGRFSGRQFSNSRSEMNVSTLELGDSALYLCASSLRGVDTDTQYFGPGTRLTVL.

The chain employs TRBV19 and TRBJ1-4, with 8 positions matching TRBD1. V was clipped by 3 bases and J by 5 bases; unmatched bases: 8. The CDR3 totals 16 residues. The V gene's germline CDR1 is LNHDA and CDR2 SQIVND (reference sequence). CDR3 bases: TGTGCCAGTAGTATTCCCTCGACAGGGGTGAATGAAAAACTGTTTTTT. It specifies CASSIPSTGVNEKLFF.

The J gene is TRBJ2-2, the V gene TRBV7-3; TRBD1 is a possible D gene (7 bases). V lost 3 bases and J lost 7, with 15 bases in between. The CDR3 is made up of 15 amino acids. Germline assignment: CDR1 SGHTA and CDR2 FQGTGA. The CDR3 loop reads CASSFDRARGGELFF. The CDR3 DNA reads TGTGCCAGCAGCTTCGACAGGGCGCGGGGCGGGGAGCTGTTTTTT.

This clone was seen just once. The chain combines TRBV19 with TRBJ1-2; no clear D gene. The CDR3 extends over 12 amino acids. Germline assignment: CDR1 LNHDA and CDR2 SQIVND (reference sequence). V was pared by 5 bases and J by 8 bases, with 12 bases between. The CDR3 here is CASSHTRRGYTF. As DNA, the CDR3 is TGTGCCAGTAGTCACACCAGACGGGGCTACACCTTC.

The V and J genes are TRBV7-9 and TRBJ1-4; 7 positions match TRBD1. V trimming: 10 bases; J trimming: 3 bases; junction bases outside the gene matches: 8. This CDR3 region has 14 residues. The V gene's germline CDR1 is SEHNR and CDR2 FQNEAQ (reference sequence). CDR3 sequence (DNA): TGTGCCACGAGCAGGGGGTTAGCTAATGAAAAACTGTTTTTT. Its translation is CATSRGLANEKLFF.

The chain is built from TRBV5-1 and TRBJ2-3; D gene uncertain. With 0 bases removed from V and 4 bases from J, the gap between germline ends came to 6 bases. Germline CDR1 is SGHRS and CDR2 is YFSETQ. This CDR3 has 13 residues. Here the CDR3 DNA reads TGCGCCAGCAGCTTGGGAGGCCCAGATACGCAGTATTTT. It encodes CASSLGGPDTQYF.

CDR3 DNA: TGCGCCAGCAGCAGTGAGACCACCCAAGAGACCCAGTACTTC. Encoded protein: CASSSETTQETQYF. The J gene is TRBJ2-5, the V gene TRBV5-1, with D unresolved. The V end lost 4 bases, the J end lost 1 base, and 11 bases lay between the germline ends. This CDR3 has 14 residues. Germline V gene data show CDR1 as SGHRS and CDR2 as YFSETQ.

The CDR3 loop reads CASSVGRGTEAFF. The CDR3 DNA reads TGTGCCAGCAGCGTGGGGCGGGGCACTGAAGCTTTCTTT. V usage is TRBV9 and J usage is TRBJ1-1, with D tentatively TRBD1 (5 bases). Germline V gene data show CDR1 as SGDLS and CDR2 as YYNGEE. The CDR3 spans 13 residues. Trimming cost V 2 bases and J 4 bases, with 9 bases left between them.